The next 20 T cell receptor beta chains were all read from a single sample in a study of blood T cells in healthy people across ages. For the second PCR, which ran for 7 to 11 cycles, a sample-barcoded 5' primer and a J-beta primer mix were used. TCRdb independently ran MiXCR on the 5' RACE reads; one entry per CDR3 protein. The sample lists 1.5 million or so distinct CDR3 sequences, roughly 43% occurring once. Sequenced sample: blood. These receptors were taken from a woman between 18 and 29 years old in good health.

This clonotype was detected many times. This chain joins TRBV20-1 and TRBJ2-1; 8 positions agree with TRBD1. With 2 bases clipped from V and 2 bases from J, the junction kept 8 bases outside the gene matches. The length of the CDR3 is 16 residues. Germline V gives CDR1 DFQATT, CDR2 SNEGSKA (reference sequence). CDR3 in DNA: TGCAGTGCTAGACGGTCAGGGGGCGGGACCTACAATGAGCAGTTCTTC. Residues: CSARRSGGGTYNEQFF.

V is TRBV5-1 and J is TRBJ1-6; TRBD1 might be the D (5 bases). V was cut by 0 bases and J by 7 bases, with 11 bases left in between. CDR1 is SGHRS, CDR2 YFSETQ, per germline. CDR3 size: 15 residues. CDR3 DNA: TGCGCCAGCAGCTTGGTCCAGGGACGGAATTCACCCCTCCACTTT. Amino acid sequence: CASSLVQGRNSPLHF.

The chain has TRBV29-1 and TRBJ1-1, with D hard to call. The V end lost 1 base, the J end lost 8 bases, and 14 bases lay between the germline ends. This CDR3 is 13 amino acids long. Germline assignment: CDR1 SQVTM and CDR2 ANQGSEA. This CDR3 reads CSVEGRTVREAFF. CDR3 nucleotides: TGCAGCGTTGAAGGTCGCACGGTCAGGGAAGCTTTCTTT.

Only a few counts were recorded for this clonotype. J is TRBJ2-3 and V is TRBV6-2 or TRBV6-3, with D unclear. V shed 6 bases and J shed 2 bases, with 15 bases lying between them. CDR1 is MNHEY and CDR2 is SVGEGT in the germline V gene. The CDR3 has 15 residues. The CDR3 DNA is TGTGCCAGCAGCTGGCTCGCGGATCACACAGATACGCAGTATTTT. Translating it yields CASSWLADHTDTQYF.

This clonotype was counted a few times. A read error may produce the germline difference seen at one junction end. This sequence joins TRBV7-2 and TRBJ2-5; D ambiguous. The CDR3 has 11 residues. Germline assignment: CDR1 SGHTA and CDR2 FQGNSA. In nucleotides, the CDR3 is TGCGCCAGCAGCTTTCACAATGAGCAGTACTTC. This encodes CASSFHNEQYF. The full variable domain, with the rest looked up from reference TRBV7-2 and TRBJ2-5, is GAGVSQSPSNKVTEKGKDVELRCDPISGHTALYWYRQSLGQGLEFLIYFQGNSAPDKSGLPSDRFSAERTGGSVSTLTIQRTQQEDSAVYLCASSFHNEQYFGPGTRLLVL.

This clonotype has more than one count but fewer than ten. This chain links TRBV29-1 with TRBJ2-7, with D possibly TRBD1 on 6 matching bases. The CDR3 contains 13 residues. V lost 5 bases and J lost 0, with 11 bases in between. In germline, CDR1 is SQVTM, CDR2 ANQGSEA. The CDR3 DNA sequence: TGCAGCGTTTCCGGACAGTACTCCTACGAGCAGTACTTC. It codes for CSVSGQYSYEQYF.

The sample holds a few counts of this clonotype. V is TRBV15 and J is TRBJ2-1, with 8 bases lining up with TRBD1. The V gene's germline CDR1 is LNHNV and CDR2 YYDKDF (reference sequence). Germline trimming cut 0 bases from V and 5 bases from J; bases unmatched to any gene: 3. CDR3 size: 15 residues. In nucleotides, the CDR3 is TGTGCCACCAGCAGAGACAGGGGGCGTCACAATGAGCAGTTCTTC. Translated: CATSRDRGRHNEQFF. Complete variable domain (other parts from reference TRBV15 and TRBJ2-1): DAMVIQNPRYQVTQFGKPVTLSCSQTLNHNVMYWYQQKSSQAPKLLFHYYDKDFNNEADTPDNFQSRRPNTSFCFLDIRSPGLGDTAMYLCATSRDRGRHNEQFFGPGTRLTVL.

The chain joins TRBV2 to TRBJ1-2; 8 bases align to TRBD1. CDR1 SNHLY and CDR2 FYNNEI come from the germline V gene. The V gene end was trimmed by 10 bases and the J gene end by 2 bases; junction bases not matched to a gene: 6. The CDR3 loop spans 13 amino acids. CDR3 loop: CAIMRQGNYGYTF. CDR3 nucleotides: TGTGCCATCATGCGACAGGGGAACTATGGCTACACCTTC.

This clonotype was counted between two and nine times. This chain connects TRBV5-1 to TRBJ2-2; 8 bases are shared with TRBD1. Germline loops: CDR1 SGHRS, CDR2 YFSETQ. Germline trimming cut 1 base from V and 4 bases from J; bases unmatched to any gene: 6. CDR3 length: 16 residues. CDR3 region: CASSLRPGGITGELFF. CDR3 DNA: TGCGCCAGCAGCTTGAGGCCAGGGGGCATCACCGGGGAGCTGTTTTTT.

This clonotype occurred many times. The J gene is TRBJ2-1, the V gene TRBV27, with a possible D match to TRBD2 (6 bases). V was shortened by 11 bases and J by 4 bases, with 18 bases between the two germline ends. Germline lookup yields CDR1 MNHEY and CDR2 SMNVEV (reference sequence). The CDR3 is 14 amino acids. The CDR3 region is CASQPAGIYNEQFF. The CDR3 DNA follows: TGTGCCTCGCAGCCTGCGGGGATATACAATGAGCAGTTCTTC.

The CDR3 coding sequence is TGTGCCATCAGAATTGAGGGACTAGCGACTATACACAATGAGCAGTTCTTC. As protein: CAIRIEGLATIHNEQFF. This chain uses TRBV10-3 with TRBJ2-1; 10 nucleotides match TRBD2. This CDR3 is 17 amino acids long. J gave up 5 bases and V 6 bases, and 13 bases lay outside the gene matches. Germline lookup yields CDR1 ENHRY and CDR2 SYGVKD.

This clonotype was seen only a few times. This chain connects TRBV27 to TRBJ2-1; 7 bases align to TRBD2. The junction had 5 bases not matched to a gene; V was cut back by 3 bases and J by 3 bases. Per the germline V gene, CDR1 is MNHEY and CDR2 is SMNVEV (reference sequence). The length of the CDR3 is 15 residues. The CDR3 DNA is TGTGCCAGCAGTTTCAGCGGGAATAGCTACAATGAGCAGTTCTTC. It translates to CASSFSGNSYNEQFF.

The chain employs TRBV24-1 and TRBJ2-3, with a possible D match to TRBD2 (6 bases). CDR3 length equals 14 residues. Germline V gene sequence: CDR1 KGHDR, CDR2 SFDVKD. The V end was cut by 5 bases, the J end by 0 bases, with 8 bases between. CDR3 amino acids: CATSGLASTDTQYF. As DNA, the CDR3 is TGTGCCACCAGTGGGCTAGCGAGCACAGATACGCAGTATTTT.

The genes are TRBV5-1 and TRBJ2-2; D remains ambiguous. Germline lookup yields CDR1 SGHRS and CDR2 YFSETQ. CDR3 length: 15 residues. V was clipped by 3 bases and J by 0 bases, with 9 bases between them. The CDR3 region has the DNA TGCGCCAGCAGCTGGGTGGACCCGAACACCGGGGAGCTGTTTTTT. This translates into CASSWVDPNTGELFF. Drawing the rest from reference TRBV5-1 and TRBJ2-2, the complete variable domain is KAGVTQTPRYLIKTRGQQVTLSCSPISGHRSVSWYQQTPGQGLQFLFEYFSETQRNKGNFPGRFSGRQFSNSRSEMNVSTLELGDSALYLCASSWVDPNTGELFFGEGSRLTVL.

The rearrangement uses TRBV27 and TRBJ1-4; TRBD1 aligns across 7 bases. Looked up from germline, CDR1 is MNHEY and CDR2 is SMNVEV (reference sequence). The ends lost 2 bases at V and 7 bases at J; junction bases unmatched: 7. CDR3 length equals 15 residues. The CDR3 sequence: CASSLGGGRGEKLFF. CDR3 nucleotides: TGTGCCAGCAGTTTAGGAGGGGGCCGCGGTGAAAAACTGTTTTTT.

This clonotype was seen a few times. The rearrangement links TRBV4-1 to TRBJ2-1; maybe TRBD1 (5 bases). The CDR3 sequence is 13 residues long. In germline, CDR1 is MGHRA, CDR2 YSYEKL. Trimming shortened V by 7 bases and J by 7 bases, and 14 bases separated the two germline ends. DNA for the CDR3: TGCGCCAGCAATACAGGCGGTCGGAATGAGCAGTTCTTC. This codes for CASNTGGRNEQFF.

The chain combines TRBV28 with TRBJ1-2; no clear D gene. CDR1 is MDHEN and CDR2 is SYDVKM in the germline V gene. The V end was cut by 5 bases, the J end by 3 bases, with 16 bases between. The CDR3 spans 15 residues. The CDR3 DNA reads TGTGCCAGCAGTCATTATGAGGCTTTGTACTATGGCTACACCTTC. Its translation: CASSHYEALYYGYTF.

The V call is TRBV12-3 or TRBV12-4, the J call TRBJ1-2, with TRBD1 matching 7 bases. CDR3 length: 15 residues. Trimming at V came to 5 bases and at J to 0 bases, leaving 6 bases not matched to a gene. CDR3 bases: TGTGCCAGCAGTCCGGGGGACAGAGCTAACTATGGCTACACCTTC. It codes for CASSPGDRANYGYTF.

The sample holds a few counts of this clonotype. This rearrangement joins TRBV12-3 or TRBV12-4 to TRBJ2-1; weak D call: TRBD2 (7 bases). Trimming left V 5 bases short and J 4 bases short, with 21 bases between. This CDR3 contains 17 residues. The CDR3 DNA is TGTGCCAGCAGTGACCCGCTGGGGGGGCCTATATACAATGAGCAGTTCTTC. Residues: CASSDPLGGPIYNEQFF.

The rearrangement joins TRBV6-2 or TRBV6-3 to TRBJ2-1; D is uncertain. This CDR3 is 12 amino acids long. The germline CDR1 and CDR2 sequences are MNHEY and SVGEGT. V was cut by 2 bases and J by 5 bases, with 4 bases left in between. CDR3 coding DNA: TGTGCCAGCAGTTACACCCACAATGAGCAGTTCTTC. Translation gives CASSYTHNEQFF.